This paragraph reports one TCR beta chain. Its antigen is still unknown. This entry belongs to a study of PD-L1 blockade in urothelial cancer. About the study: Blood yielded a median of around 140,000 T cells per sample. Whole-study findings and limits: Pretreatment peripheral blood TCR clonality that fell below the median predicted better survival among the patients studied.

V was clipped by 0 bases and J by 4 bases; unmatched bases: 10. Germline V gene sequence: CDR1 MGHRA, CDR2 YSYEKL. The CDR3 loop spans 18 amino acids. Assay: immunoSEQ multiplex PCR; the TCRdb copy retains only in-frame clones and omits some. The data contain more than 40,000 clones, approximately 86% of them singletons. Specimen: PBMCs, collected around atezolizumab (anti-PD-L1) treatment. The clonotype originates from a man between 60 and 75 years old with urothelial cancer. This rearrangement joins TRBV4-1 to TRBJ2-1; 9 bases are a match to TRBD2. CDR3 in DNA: TGCGCCAGCAGCCAAGAAACTTTTCTAGCGGGAAAATACAATGAGCAGTTCTTC. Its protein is CASSQETFLAGKYNEQFF.